This T cell receptor (beta chain) was captured in a study of T-cell reconstitution after alpha-beta-depleted transplantation in children. Broader study findings: Some patients showed high day-60 TCRbeta diversity, which derived from surviving recipient T cells and thymic progenitors.

Unique molecular identifiers were incorporated into the prepared TCRbeta library. TCRdb independently ran MiXCR on the PCR reads; one entry per CDR3 protein. The sample lists about 580,000 distinct CDR3 sequences, roughly a quarter occurring once. This clonotype has a single count. The antigen remains unidentified. The CDR3 totals 14 residues. Germline loops: CDR1 SGHTA, CDR2 FQGNSA. The V and J ends lost 1 base and 2 bases respectively, with 9 bases between them. This rearrangement joins TRBV7-2 to TRBJ2-7; no clear D. The sample here was PBMCs, taken before TCRalphabeta/CD19-depleted stem cell transplant. This sequence originates from a boy under two years old with Wiskott-Aldrich syndrome, due to receive a stem cell transplant. CDR3: CASSLDGVAYEQYF. The CDR3 nucleotides read TGTGCCAGCAGCTTAGACGGTGTAGCCTACGAGCAGTACTTC.